Each of the 25 T cell receptor beta chains below was sequenced from the same sample in a study of T cells in Graves' hyperthyroidism and ophthalmopathy. RNA transcripts served as the template for amplifying TCR beta CDR3 regions. Using the HTBI primer set, a first-round RT-PCR was run on the TCR CDR3. A single record per CDR3 protein comes from TCRdb applying MiXCR to the multiplex PCR reads. Of about 340,000 distinct CDR3 sequences in the sample, about 20% were seen once. Sequenced sample: blood. The receptors were sampled from a woman in her forties or fifties with Graves' hyperthyroidism.

The chain employs TRBV9 and TRBJ1-6; D may be TRBD1 (5 bases). The CDR3 has 17 amino acids. Germline V gene data show CDR1 as SGDLS and CDR2 as YYNGEE. Trimming removed 0 bases from V and 9 bases from J, with 19 bases in between. CDR3: CASSVGQGHITGSPLHF. CDR3 nucleotide sequence: TGTGCCAGCAGCGTAGGACAAGGACACATCACGGGTTCACCCCTCCACTTT.

This clonotype showed up just a few times. The rearrangement joins TRBV5-1 to TRBJ1-5, with D tentatively TRBD1 (5 bases). CDR3 length: 15 amino acids. The germline V gene encodes CDR1 SGHRS and CDR2 YFSETQ. V was cut by 4 bases and J by 3 bases, with 14 bases left in between. The CDR3 nucleotides are TGCGCCAGCAGCCGCGAGGGGAATAACAATCAGCCCCAGCATTTT. Residues: CASSREGNNNQPQHF.

CDR3 DNA: TGTGCCAGCACCCCGGACGGTCGCACAGATACGCAGTATTTT. This codes for CASTPDGRTDTQYF. The chain combines TRBV27 with TRBJ2-3; no clear D. The V and J ends lost 7 bases and 1 base respectively, with 12 bases between them. In germline, CDR1 is MNHEY, CDR2 SMNVEV (reference sequence). This CDR3 spans 14 amino acids.

This clonotype appeared a single time. The chain links TRBV12-3 or TRBV12-4 to TRBJ1-5, with a possible D match to TRBD1 (6 bases). The V gene lost 6 bases and the J gene lost 6 bases, with 12 bases spanning the gap. CDR3 length equals 13 residues. CDR3 sequence reads: CASSLTGTQPQHF. The CDR3 bases are TGTGCCAGCAGCCTCACAGGGACTCAGCCCCAGCATTTT.

This chain uses TRBV3-1 with TRBJ1-4; possible D gene TRBD1, 5 bases. The CDR3 sequence is 14 residues long. Trimming left V 1 base short and J 3 bases short, with 6 bases between. From germline, CDR1 is LGHDT and CDR2 YNNKEL (reference sequence). The DNA for the CDR3 is TGTGCCAGCAGCCAAGTGACAGCTAATGAAAAACTGTTTTTT. Protein sequence: CASSQVTANEKLFF.

The chain combines TRBV7-2 with TRBJ2-1, with TRBD2 matching over 9 bases. V shed 5 bases and J 3 bases; nucleotides not matched to a gene: 11. Germline loops: CDR1 SGHTA, CDR2 FQGNSA. The CDR3 is made up of 17 amino acids. Written as DNA, the CDR3 is TGTGCCAGCAGCCCAGGGGGGGGCGGGAGGGTCTACAATGAGCAGTTCTTC. Protein sequence: CASSPGGGGRVYNEQFF.

V usage is TRBV6-1 and J usage is TRBJ2-7; 7 bases align to TRBD1. J lost 2 bases, V lost 1 base, and 8 bases had no gene match. Per the germline V gene, CDR1 is MNHNS and CDR2 is SASEGT. This CDR3 has 16 residues. The CDR3, as DNA: TGTGCCAGCAGTGAAGAGGGGGCCGTGGAAACCTACGAGCAGTACTTC. Protein: CASSEEGAVETYEQYF.

This clonotype appeared a few times. The chain recombines TRBV7-6 with TRBJ1-1; D gene uncertain. The germline V and J ends were trimmed by 0 bases and 5 bases, with 13 bases remaining between them. This CDR3 has 15 residues. The V gene's germline CDR1 is SGHVS and CDR2 FNYEAQ. The CDR3 coding sequence is TGTGCCAGCAGCTTAGCGCTGGGGTCGGGGACTGAAGCTTTCTTT. Translated, it gives CASSLALGSGTEAFF.

This chain connects TRBV3-1 to TRBJ2-1; D tentatively fits TRBD1 or TRBD2 (5 bases each). V was clipped by 0 bases and J by 4 bases, with 10 bases between them. This CDR3 is 15 amino acids long. The germline V gene encodes CDR1 LGHDT and CDR2 YNNKEL (reference sequence). The DNA for the CDR3 is TGTGCCAGCAGCCAAGATTGGGGGTGGTACAATGAGCAGTTCTTC. Translated: CASSQDWGWYNEQFF.

This clonotype was counted at least ten times. This chain joins TRBV6-2 or TRBV6-3 and TRBJ2-7; D might be TRBD1 or TRBD2, each matching 5 bases. Germline V gene lookup returns CDR1 MNHEY and CDR2 SVGEGT. The CDR3 sequence is 13 residues long. Trimming removed 0 bases at V and 6 bases at J, with 9 bases between. The CDR3 sequence is CASSYSRGVEQYV. CDR3 DNA sequence: TGTGCCAGCAGTTACTCGAGAGGGGTCGAGCAGTACGTC.

The chain carries TRBV10-3 and TRBJ1-2; the D is unclear. This CDR3 is built from 14 residues. CDR1 and CDR2 from the germline V gene are ENHRY and SYGVKD. The ends were cut back, 8 bases at V and 0 bases at J, with 13 bases in the middle. CDR3 coding DNA: TGTGCCATCCTGGACCCCGTAGCTAACTATGGCTACACCTTC. Encoded protein: CAILDPVANYGYTF.

This clonotype was counted at least ten times. The V and J genes are TRBV2 and TRBJ1-5; perhaps TRBD1 as D (6 bases). This CDR3 region has 14 residues. Trimming pared 6 bases from V and 5 bases from J, leaving 14 bases between. The germline V gene encodes CDR1 SNHLY and CDR2 FYNNEI. The CDR3: CASRVGGGYQPQHF. CDR3 sequence (DNA): TGTGCCAGCAGGGTCGGAGGGGGGTATCAGCCCCAGCATTTT.

V is TRBV4-1 and J is TRBJ2-7; a weak D match, TRBD2 (6 bases). The V gene's germline CDR1 is MGHRA and CDR2 YSYEKL. CDR3 size: 14 residues. The V end was cut by 0 bases, the J end by 2 bases, with 8 bases between. CDR3 sequence reads: CASSQEERAYEQYV. The CDR3 bases are TGCGCCAGCAGCCAAGAGGAGCGGGCCTACGAGCAGTACGTC.

This clonotype was counted many times. The chain combines TRBV20-1 with TRBJ2-3, with D possibly being TRBD1 or TRBD2 (5 bases each). From germline, CDR1 is DFQATT and CDR2 SNEGSKA (reference sequence). This CDR3 has 13 amino acids. The ends were cut back, 8 bases at V and 2 bases at J, with 14 bases in the middle. The CDR3 sequence is CSSGAGITDTQYF. CDR3 coding DNA: TGCAGTTCCGGGGCAGGGATCACAGATACGCAGTATTTT.

Many counts were recorded for this clonotype. The rearrangement uses TRBV3-1 and TRBJ2-2; D perhaps matches TRBD1 (6 bases). CDR3 length equals 17 residues. The germline V gene encodes CDR1 LGHDT and CDR2 YNNKEL (reference sequence). The V end lost 3 bases, the J end lost 7 bases, and 21 bases lay between the germline ends. In nucleotides, the CDR3 is TGTGCCAGCAGCCATCGACAGGCCGCGACGTGGGGCGGGGAGCTGTTTTTT. Its translation: CASSHRQAATWGGELFF. Variable domain in full (rest from reference TRBV3-1 and TRBJ2-2): DTAVSQTPKYLVTQMGNDKSIKCEQNLGHDTMYWYKQDSKKFLKIMFSYNNKELIINETVPNRFSPKSPDKAHLNLHINSLELGDSAVYFCASSHRQAATWGGELFFGEGSRLTVL.

This clonotype came up a few times. In DNA, the CDR3 is TGTGCCAGTAACACGGTACCGAACACTGAAGCTTTCTTT. This codes for CASNTVPNTEAFF. The chain is built from TRBV19 and TRBJ1-1; no reliable D call. The CDR3 consists of 13 residues. V lost 7 bases and J 1 base, leaving 10 bases between the germline ends. CDR1 is LNHDA and CDR2 is SQIVND in the germline V gene (reference sequence).

This clonotype occurred many times. V gene TRBV2 combines with J gene TRBJ2-7; D gene ambiguous. V was trimmed by 2 bases and J by 0 bases, leaving 5 bases between them. The length of the CDR3 is 13 residues. Germline values: CDR1 SNHLY, CDR2 FYNNEI. The CDR3 bases are TGTGCCAGCAGTGAATTTGACTCCTACGAGCAGTACGTC. This sequence encodes CASSEFDSYEQYV.

The rearrangement links TRBV20-1 to TRBJ1-1, with a weak D call TRBD1 (5 bases). V lost 6 bases and J lost 1, with 18 bases in between. Germline CDR1 reads DFQATT; CDR2 reads SNEGSKA (reference sequence). This CDR3 comprises 15 residues. CDR3 nucleotides: TGCAGTGCCCTGAATCCGGACAACCCGAACACTGAAGCTTTCTTT. It encodes CSALNPDNPNTEAFF.

The rearrangement joins TRBV27 to TRBJ2-2, with D unresolved. The CDR3 length is 16 residues. V was pared by 0 bases and J by 6 bases, with 14 bases between. The germline gives CDR1 MNHEY, CDR2 SMNVEV (reference sequence). In DNA, the CDR3 is TGTGCCAGCAGTTTATCGCTGGGCGGACGGGCCGGGGAGCTGTTTTTT. This codes for CASSLSLGGRAGELFF.

The V gene is TRBV29-1, the J gene TRBJ2-7; D gene ambiguous. V was shortened by 3 bases and J by 5 bases, with 8 bases between the two germline ends. Germline V gene sequence: CDR1 SQVTM, CDR2 ANQGSEA. The CDR3 covers 11 residues. The CDR3 loop is CSVDVGDEQYF. The CDR3 bases are TGCAGCGTTGATGTGGGCGACGAGCAGTACTTC.

This chain links TRBV19 with TRBJ2-1, with D tentatively TRBD2 (5 bases). Per the germline V gene, CDR1 is LNHDA and CDR2 is SQIVND (reference sequence). The CDR3 extends over 16 amino acids. Trimming removed 5 bases at V and 0 bases at J, with 14 bases between. DNA for the CDR3: TGTGCCAGTAGTTCGGGAAGCTCTAGCTCCTACAATGAGCAGTTCTTC. Translated: CASSSGSSSSYNEQFF.

CDR3 sequence reads: CASSQLPSYEQYF. The CDR3 DNA reads TGTGCCAGCAGCCAACTACCTTCCTACGAGCAGTACTTC. This chain joins TRBV3-1 and TRBJ2-7; D uncertain. The CDR3 totals 13 residues. V shed 2 bases and J shed 1 base, with 6 bases lying between them. Germline lookup yields CDR1 LGHDT and CDR2 YNNKEL (reference sequence).

DNA of the CDR3: TGTGCCAGCGTCGACAGGAACACAGATACGCAGTATTTT. This encodes CASVDRNTDTQYF. J is TRBJ2-3 and V is TRBV2, with D tentatively TRBD1 (6 bases). CDR1 and CDR2 from the germline V gene are SNHLY and FYNNEI. Deletions cut 8 bases from V and 2 bases from J, with 11 bases between. This CDR3 is 13 amino acids long.

This clonotype was counted only a few times. This sequence joins TRBV5-1 and TRBJ1-1; tentative D call: TRBD1 (5 bases). The V gene lost 9 bases and the J gene lost 1 base, with 13 bases spanning the gap. Germline CDR1 reads SGHRS; CDR2 reads YFSETQ. The CDR3 runs to 13 residues. The DNA of the CDR3 is TGCGCCACCAGTCGAGGGGAGAACACTGAAGCTTTCTTT. Encoded protein: CATSRGENTEAFF.

At least ten counts were recorded for this clonotype. J is TRBJ2-1 and V is TRBV3-1; TRBD1 aligns across 7 bases. This CDR3 region has 13 residues. Germline V gene sequence: CDR1 LGHDT, CDR2 YNNKEL (reference sequence). Germline trimming cut 4 bases from V and 7 bases from J; bases unmatched to any gene: 4. The CDR3 loop is CASSPDRRNEQFF. The CDR3 DNA reads as TGTGCCAGCAGCCCGGACAGGAGGAATGAGCAGTTCTTC.